These T cell receptor beta chains were read from a single sample in a study of blood T cell repertoires in COVID-19. TCRdb's copy holds only in-frame clones and misses some; the assay was immunoSEQ multiplex PCR. The sample has about 150,000 clones; 70% to 90% are singletons. Sample: peripheral blood. The source of these receptors is a man between 60 and 75 years old with COVID-19, enrolled during active disease. CDR3s include the opening cysteine and the closing phenylalanine or tryptophan. The D gene is left open where the match is weak. Clone size is stated in some rows and not others, as once, few, many or a class when expanded.

V: TRBV7-8
length: 17
D: TRBD1
size: -
J: TRBJ1-6
DNA: TGTGCCAGCAGCTTAGTAGTCGTAGGGGACAGCAATTCACCCCTCCACTTT
CDR3: CASSLVVVGDSNSPLHF

V: TRBV7-9
length: 15
D: TRBD1
size: -
J: TRBJ1-1
DNA: TGTGCCAGCAGCTTACGACAGGGTCCGAACACTGAAGCTTTCTTT
CDR3: CASSLRQGPNTEAFF

V: TRBV6-4
length: 15
D: TRBD1
size: -
J: TRBJ1-2
DNA: TGTGCCAGCAGTGAAGACCCGATGACAGGGCGAGGCTACACCTTC
CDR3: CASSEDPMTGRGYTF

V: TRBV16
length: 15
D: TRBD1
size: -
J: TRBJ1-1
DNA: TGTGCCAGCAGCCAATTCGACAGGGTCAACACTGAAGCTTTCTTT
CDR3: CASSQFDRVNTEAFF

V: TRBV4-1
length: 15
D: -
size: few
J: TRBJ1-6
DNA: TGCGCCAGCAGCCAAGTCTCAGTTGTTAATTCACCCCTCCACTTT
CDR3: CASSQVSVVNSPLHF

V: TRBV28
length: 15
D: -
size: once
J: TRBJ1-5
DNA: TGTGCCAGCAGTGCTCCCGGAGCTAGCAATCAGCCCCAGCATTTT
CDR3: CASSAPGASNQPQHF

V: TRBV6-5
length: 11
D: -
size: -
J: TRBJ2-7
DNA: TGTGCCACCGCCTTTACGGGGGAGCAGTACTTC
CDR3: CATAFTGEQYF

V: TRBV25-1
length: 14
D: -
size: -
J: TRBJ1-1
DNA: TGTGCCAGCAGGGGCTGGGTGGCACGGACTGAAGCTTTCTTT
CDR3: CASRGWVARTEAFF

V: TRBV27
length: 14
D: -
size: -
J: TRBJ2-7
DNA: TGTGCCAGCAGTTTGCTAGGGGGTTCCTACGAGCAGTACTTC
CDR3: CASSLLGGSYEQYF

V: TRBV18
length: 15
D: -
size: -
J: TRBJ2-2
DNA: TGTGCCACCCCGTGGGGGGGCGCGAACACCGGGGAGCTGTTTTTT
CDR3: CATPWGGANTGELFF

V: TRBV19
length: 18
D: -
size: -
J: TRBJ1-4
DNA: TGTGCCAGTAGGCGGGGCCTTGTGGGCTTAAGGGTTGATGAAAAACTGTTTTTT
CDR3: CASRRGLVGLRVDEKLFF

V: TRBV6-6
length: 13
D: TRBD1
size: -
J: TRBJ1-4
DNA: TGTGCCAGCAAAGCAGGGGGCAGGGAAAAACTGTTTTTT
CDR3: CASKAGGREKLFF

V: TRBV25-1
length: 14
D: TRBD1
size: once
J: TRBJ1-1
DNA: TGTGCCAGCAGTGAGAGGACAGGGAACACTGAAGCTTTCTTT
CDR3: CASSERTGNTEAFF

V: TRBV27
length: 15
D: -
size: -
J: TRBJ1-5
DNA: TGTGCCAGCAGTCCGCGAACCTCTATTGACAGCCCCCAGCATTTT
CDR3: CASSPRTSIDSPQHF

V: TRBV19
length: 13
D: -
size: -
J: TRBJ1-2
DNA: TGTGCCAGTAGTATCTACCCGACGGATCCGGGGACCTTC
CDR3: CASSIYPTDPGTF

V: TRBV7-3
length: 18
D: TRBD1
size: -
J: TRBJ1-1
DNA: TGTGCCAGCAGCTTAAGGCCCCTCGGGACAGATGAGGGCACTGAAGCTTTCTTT
CDR3: CASSLRPLGTDEGTEAFF

V: TRBV18
length: 14
D: TRBD2
size: -
J: TRBJ2-3
DNA: TGTGCCAGCTCCCCGGGACTAGCACCCGATACGCAGTATTTT
CDR3: CASSPGLAPDTQYF

V: TRBV19
length: 14
D: -
size: -
J: TRBJ1-5
DNA: TGTGCCAGTAGTTACCAGGGCGAGAATCAGCCCCAGCATTTT
CDR3: CASSYQGENQPQHF

V: TRBV20-1
length: 15
D: -
size: -
J: TRBJ1-2
DNA: TGCAGTGCTAGTTTCGACAGGATACAAGATAATGGCTACACCTTC
CDR3: CSASFDRIQDNGYTF

V: TRBV19
length: 12
D: TRBD1
size: -
J: TRBJ1-1
DNA: TGTGCCAGTAGGGACAGGGATACTGAAGCTTTCTTT
CDR3: CASRDRDTEAFF

V: TRBV7-9
length: 13
D: -
size: -
J: TRBJ1-2
DNA: TGTGCCAGCACCACAAACTTTAACTATGGCTACACCTTC
CDR3: CASTTNFNYGYTF

V: TRBV7-2
length: 13
D: -
size: -
J: TRBJ1-5
DNA: TGTGCCAGCAGCTCTCAGGTATTTCAGCCCCAGCATTTT
CDR3: CASSSQVFQPQHF

V: TRBV9
length: 15
D: -
size: -
J: TRBJ1-2
DNA: TGTGCCAGCAGCGATAATAATAAACGCAGTAAGGGCTACACCTTC
CDR3: CASSDNNKRSKGYTF

V: TRBV4-3
length: 16
D: TRBD1
size: -
J: TRBJ2-7
DNA: TGCGCCAGCAGCCGACAACACCGGGACAGCTCCTACGAGCAGTACTTC
CDR3: CASSRQHRDSSYEQYF

V: TRBV2
length: 15
D: TRBD1
size: -
J: TRBJ2-1
DNA: TGTGCCACCGCGAAAGACAGGGGAAACTACAATGAGCAGTTCTTC
CDR3: CATAKDRGNYNEQFF

V: TRBV7-2
length: 14
D: -
size: -
J: TRBJ1-2
DNA: TGTGCCAGCAGCCCGACGTCCGGGAACTATGGCTACACCTTC
CDR3: CASSPTSGNYGYTF

V: TRBV24-1
length: 18
D: TRBD2
size: -
J: TRBJ2-2
DNA: TGTGCCACCAGTGGTGGGACTAGCGGGAGGGCCGACACCGGGGAGCTGTTTTTT
CDR3: CATSGGTSGRADTGELFF

V: TRBV19
length: 12
D: TRBD1
size: -
J: TRBJ2-4
DNA: TGTGCCAGTAGTAAGGACAGGGTCATTCAGTACTTC
CDR3: CASSKDRVIQYF

V: TRBV28
length: 15
D: -
size: -
J: TRBJ1-5
DNA: TGTGCCAGCAGTTTGCAGGCAGGCTTGAATCAGCCCCAGCATTTT
CDR3: CASSLQAGLNQPQHF

V: TRBV3-1/TRBV3-2
length: 13
D: -
size: -
J: TRBJ2-7
DNA: TGTGCCAGCAGTCGGGCCGGGGGATACGAGCAGTACTTC
CDR3: CASSRAGGYEQYF

V: TRBV3-1/TRBV3-2
length: 15
D: -
size: -
J: TRBJ2-7
DNA: TGTGCCAGCAGCCGTGAAAACGGTCATACCTACGAGCAGTACTTC
CDR3: CASSRENGHTYEQYF

V: TRBV29-1
length: 16
D: -
size: -
J: TRBJ2-3
DNA: TGCAGCGTTGATCCGGACTTTTCTTCTAGCACAGATACGCAGTATTTT
CDR3: CSVDPDFSSSTDTQYF

V: TRBV6-2/TRBV6-3
length: 15
D: -
size: -
J: TRBJ1-1
DNA: TGTGCCAGCAGTTTAACTAGGACAGAGTACACTGAAGCTTTCTTT
CDR3: CASSLTRTEYTEAFF

V: TRBV24-1
length: 16
D: -
size: -
J: TRBJ2-2
DNA: TGTGCCACCAGTGATTTTTCAAGGAGCGGCACCGGGGAGCTGTTTTTT
CDR3: CATSDFSRSGTGELFF

V: TRBV5-1
length: 18
D: TRBD1
size: -
J: TRBJ2-2
DNA: TGCGCCAGCAGCCGGAAAACTGGCGGGACAGGGGACACCGGGGAGCTGTTTTTT
CDR3: CASSRKTGGTGDTGELFF

V: TRBV19
length: 13
D: TRBD1
size: -
J: TRBJ1-6
DNA: TGTGCCACCTGGGACAGCAGGGATTCACCCCTCCACTTT
CDR3: CATWDSRDSPLHF

V: TRBV6-4
length: 13
D: -
size: -
J: TRBJ2-7
DNA: TGTGCCAGCAGGGTCAGCAGGCCCTACGAGCAGTACTTC
CDR3: CASRVSRPYEQYF

V: TRBV9
length: 15
D: TRBD2
size: -
J: TRBJ2-2
DNA: TGTGCCAGCAGCGTGGTAGCGGGGAACACCGGGGAGCTGTTTTTT
CDR3: CASSVVAGNTGELFF